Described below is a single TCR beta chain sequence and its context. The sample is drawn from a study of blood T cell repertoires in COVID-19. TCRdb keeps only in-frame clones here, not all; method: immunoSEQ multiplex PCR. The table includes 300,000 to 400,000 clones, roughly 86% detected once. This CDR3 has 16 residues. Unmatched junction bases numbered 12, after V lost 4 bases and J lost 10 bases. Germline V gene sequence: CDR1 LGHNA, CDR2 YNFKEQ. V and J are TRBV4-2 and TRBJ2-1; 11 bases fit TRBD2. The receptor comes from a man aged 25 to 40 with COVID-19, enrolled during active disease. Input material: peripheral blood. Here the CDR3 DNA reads TGTGCCAGCAGCCCTGTTACCGGGACTAGCGGTCGGGAGCAGTTCTTC. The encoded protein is CASSPVTGTSGREQFF.